The present TCR beta chain was sequenced within a study of PD-L1 blockade in urothelial cancer. Overall study context: Each blood sample yielded a median of roughly 140,000 T cells.

Germline V gene sequence: CDR1 SGHKS, CDR2 YYEKEE (reference sequence). Trimming at V came to 2 bases and at J to 4 bases, leaving 8 bases not matched to a gene. This CDR3 is built from 15 residues. This clone appeared a single time. Time point specified: pretreatment peripheral blood. The table came from immunoSEQ multiplex PCR; TCRdb's copy has only in-frame clones and leaves some out. The sample includes fewer than 40,000 clones, approximately 89% of them seen just once. This TCR was recovered from a woman aged 55-70 years with urothelial cancer. The starting material was PBMCs, obtained around atezolizumab (anti-PD-L1) treatment. The V gene is TRBV5-5, the J gene TRBJ2-7; TRBD1 matches at 8 bases. CDR3 amino acids: CASSLLDRVYYEQYF. CDR3 nucleotides: TGTGCCAGCAGCTTATTGGACAGGGTATATTACGAGCAGTACTTC.